The clone carrying this TCR beta chain was seen just once. Original handling: The authors estimated nucleated cell counts from reference gene primer amplification. Sequencing used immunoSEQ multiplex PCR; TCRdb keeps in-frame clones, though not all of them. The DNA gave D and trimming, while V, J and clone size come from that table. The sample has a few hundred thousand clones, approximately 86% seen once. This entry belongs to a study of blood T cell repertoires in COVID-19. Study in general: Specimens from acute and convalescent COVID-19 originated in the United States, Italy and Spain. Sources were T cells, B-cell-depleted T cells, or PBMCs; the material itself was cDNA or gDNA.

Germline assignment: CDR1 SGDLS and CDR2 YYNGEE. This CDR3 is 15 amino acids long. Trimming took off 0 bases at V and 7 bases at J, with 15 bases between the two ends. The receptor's source is a man aged 35 to 55 who had recovered from COVID-19. The chain uses TRBV9 and TRBJ2-3; weak D call: TRBD1 (6 bases). Sequenced: peripheral blood. CDR3 DNA: TGTGCCAGCAGCGTAGCAGACGGGACACTCCATACGCAGTATTTT. This gives the protein CASSVADGTLHTQYF.